One and the same sample provided the 15 T cell receptor beta chains below, sequenced in a study of shared clonotypes between healthy human individuals. Clones were read by immunoSEQ multiplex PCR, and TCRdb kept only the in-frame ones, dropping some. The profile shows about 2.4 million clones, 80% to 95% of them singletons. The specimen sequenced was naive CD4+ T cells from PBMCs. Subset in this sample: CD45RA+ positively selected. The receptors were gathered from a man aged 18 to 29 in good health. Some clones in this sample may be carry-over from other donors' samples.

The chain employs TRBV5-8 and TRBJ1-1, with D unresolved. Germline CDR1 is SGHTS and CDR2 is YDEGEE. This CDR3 has 15 residues. Trimming took off 4 bases at V and 1 base at J, with 14 bases between the two ends. The CDR3 region has the DNA TGTGCCAGCAGCCGTCGAGGGCTCTCGAACACTGAAGCTTTCTTT. This translates into CASSRRGLSNTEAFF.

This chain connects TRBV28 to TRBJ2-4; 9 bases agree with TRBD1. V lost 6 bases and J lost 0; bases outside the gene matches: 12. CDR3 size: 18 residues. Germline CDR1 and CDR2: MDHEN and SYDVKM. The CDR3 DNA sequence: TGTGCCAGCAGCCTACCGGGACAGGGAAGGAGAGCCAAAAACATTCAGTACTTC. This translates into CASSLPGQGRRAKNIQYF.

The V call is TRBV6-1, the J call TRBJ2-2, with TRBD1 matching 10 bases. Germline CDR1 MNHNS, CDR2 SASEGT. The V and J ends lost 6 bases and 6 bases, in that order; junction bases with no gene match: 1. The CDR3 totals 13 residues. In nucleotides, the CDR3 is TGTGCCAGCAGGACAGGGGGCCCCGGGGAGCTGTTTTTT. Amino acids: CASRTGGPGELFF.

V usage is TRBV28 and J usage is TRBJ2-1; TRBD2 agrees at 16 bases. J lost 2 bases, V lost 6 bases, and 7 bases had no gene match. The V gene's germline CDR1 is MDHEN and CDR2 SYDVKM. This CDR3 region has 18 residues. CDR3 sequence: CASSRPGTSGRAYNEQFF. In nucleotides, the CDR3 is TGTGCCAGCAGCCGACCCGGGACTAGCGGGAGGGCCTACAATGAGCAGTTCTTC.

This clone was counted a single time. The chain joins TRBV14 to TRBJ2-5; 11 bases map to TRBD2. V lost 5 bases to trimming and J lost 7 bases; unmatched junction nucleotides: 9. The CDR3 runs 15 residues. Germline loops: CDR1 SGHDN, CDR2 FVKESK. The CDR3: CASSSLLAGDGTQYF. CDR3 bases: TGTGCCAGCAGCAGCCTACTAGCGGGAGATGGGACCCAGTACTTC.

The CDR3 reads CASSPASGANEQFF. The DNA for the CDR3 is TGTGCCAGCTCACCGGCTAGCGGGGCCAATGAGCAGTTCTTC. The chain carries TRBV18 and TRBJ2-1; 9 bases line up with TRBD2. CDR1 KGHSH and CDR2 LQKENI come from the germline V gene. V lost 3 bases and J lost 6; bases outside the gene matches: 3. The CDR3 runs to 14 residues.

A few counts support this clone. The J gene is TRBJ1-2, the V gene TRBV30; possibly TRBD1 for D (5 bases). Germline V CDR1 and CDR2: GTSNPN, SVGIG (reference sequence). The V end lost 4 bases, the J end lost 5 bases, and 11 bases lay between the germline ends. The CDR3 runs 12 residues. The CDR3 DNA sequence: TGTGCCTGGACTAGGGACGCGTATGGCTACACCTTC. Amino acids: CAWTRDAYGYTF.

Regarding this clone: The same CDR3 also results from other DNA sequences found in this sample. The rearrangement uses TRBV28 and TRBJ1-1; D perhaps matches TRBD1 (6 bases). The length of the CDR3 is 12 residues. With 7 bases removed from V and 5 bases from J, the gap between germline ends came to 11 bases. CDR1 is MDHEN, CDR2 SYDVKM, per germline. As DNA, the CDR3 is TGTGCCAGCACCCGAGGGGGTACTGAAGCTTTCTTT. Protein: CASTRGGTEAFF.

The genes are TRBV27 and TRBJ2-1; 9 positions match TRBD1. Trimming at V came to 6 bases and at J to 6 bases, leaving 12 bases not matched to a gene. Germline values: CDR1 MNHEY, CDR2 SMNVEV (reference sequence). This CDR3 is 16 amino acids long. The CDR3 DNA sequence: TGTGCCAGCAGCCCTCAAACAGGGGGCAGGGGCAATGAGCAGTTCTTC. Its translation: CASSPQTGGRGNEQFF.

The V and J genes are TRBV6-1 and TRBJ1-5; D unresolved. This CDR3 spans 11 amino acids. CDR1 is MNHNS and CDR2 is SASEGT in the germline V gene. V was cut by 3 bases and J by 6 bases, with 3 bases left in between. CDR3 in amino acids: CASSEFQPQHF. CDR3 sequence (DNA): TGTGCCAGCAGTGAGTTTCAGCCCCAGCATTTT.

V gene TRBV6-5 combines with J gene TRBJ2-7; D might be TRBD1 or TRBD2, each matching 6 bases. There are 15 residues in the CDR3. Germline CDR1 MNHEY, CDR2 SVGAGI. Trimming pared 6 bases from V and 2 bases from J, leaving 17 bases between. CDR3 nucleotides: TGTGCCAGCAGAAACGCGGGACAAGGAACCTACGAGCAGTACTTC. Encoded protein: CASRNAGQGTYEQYF.

The chain employs TRBV5-8 and TRBJ2-7, with 11 bases that match TRBD2. The V gene end was trimmed by 4 bases and the J gene end by 6 bases; junction bases not matched to a gene: 6. CDR3 length equals 14 residues. Germline lookup yields CDR1 SGHTS and CDR2 YDEGEE. In nucleotides, the CDR3 is TGTGCCAGCAGCCGCCTAGCGGGAGGTCTCGAGCAGTACTTC. Its translation: CASSRLAGGLEQYF.

A few counts support this clone. The chain uses TRBV19 and TRBJ1-5; possible D gene TRBD1, 6 bases. V gave up 5 bases and J gave up 0 bases, with 17 bases separating them. CDR3 length: 17 residues. Germline CDR1 and CDR2: LNHDA and SQIVND (reference sequence). The CDR3 DNA is TGTGCCAGTAGTGGAAGGACAGCCAGGGATAGCAATCAGCCCCAGCATTTT. Amino acid sequence: CASSGRTARDSNQPQHF. Based on the CDR3 plus reference TRBV19 and TRBJ1-5, the full variable domain is DGGITQSPKYLFRKEGQNVTLSCEQNLNHDAMYWYRQDPGQGLRLIYYSQIVNDFQKGDIAEGYSVSREKKESFPLTVTSAQKNPTAFYLCASSGRTARDSNQPQHFGDGTRLSIL.

The chain recombines TRBV6-1 with TRBJ2-7; D not resolved. The V and J ends lost 6 bases and 4 bases respectively, with 10 bases between them. Germline assignment: CDR1 MNHNS and CDR2 SASEGT. The CDR3 is made up of 12 amino acids. In DNA, the CDR3 is TGTGCCAGCAGGGGCCCCATTTACGAGCAGTACTTC. Translated: CASRGPIYEQYF.

On this clone itself: Other DNA sequences from this sample encode an identical CDR3 as well. This sequence joins TRBV28 and TRBJ2-3; D assignment may be TRBD1 or TRBD2 (6 bases each). Trimming stripped 3 bases from V and 1 base from J, with 11 bases between. Germline V gives CDR1 MDHEN, CDR2 SYDVKM. The CDR3 is made up of 15 amino acids. CDR3 residues: CASSLGGAGTDTQYF. Here the CDR3 DNA reads TGTGCCAGCAGTTTGGGGGGCGCAGGCACAGATACGCAGTATTTT.